These T cell receptor beta chains were read from a single sample in a study of Graves' ophthalmopathy and Graves' hyperthyroidism. TCRdb analysed the multiplex PCR reads with MiXCR anew, one entry per CDR3 protein. The sample gives under 350,000 distinct CDR3 sequences, 17% of which show up once; approximately 13% is in the top ten. Sample: peripheral blood. Source of these receptors: an adult man with Graves' ophthalmopathy. CDR3s include the opening cysteine and the closing phenylalanine or tryptophan. D genes are given only for firm matches. Not every row has a clone size; where given, it reads once, few, many or a size class.

v_call,clone_size,d_call,j_call,cdr3_aa,cdr3_nt
TRBV6-1,many,.,TRBJ2-7,CASSVWVGQTSEQYF,TGTGCCAGCAGTGTTTGGGTAGGGCAGACTAGCGAGCAGTACTTC
TRBV12-3/TRBV12-4,many,TRBD2,TRBJ2-2,CASSLTGTRFTGELFF,TGTGCCAGCAGTTTAACCGGGACTAGGTTTACCGGGGAGCTGTTTTTT
TRBV10-3,many,TRBD1,TRBJ1-2,CAISDRDRAVYGYTF,TGTGCCATCAGTGACCGGGACAGGGCCGTCTATGGCTACACCTTC
TRBV20-1,.,TRBD1,TRBJ1-1,CSARDLGQGARTEAFF,TGCAGTGCTAGAGATTTGGGACAGGGGGCGAGAACTGAAGCTTTCTTT
TRBV29-1,many,.,TRBJ2-6,CSVESPSSGANVLTF,TGCAGCGTTGAATCGCCCAGCTCTGGGGCCAACGTCCTGACTTTC
TRBV6-1,many,.,TRBJ1-3,CASSSGFSGNTIYF,TGTGCCAGCAGCAGTGGTTTCTCTGGAAACACCATATATTTT
TRBV11-2,many,TRBD2,TRBJ2-5,CASSLGLAGVQGETQYF,TGTGCCAGCAGCTTGGGACTAGCGGGGGTCCAGGGGGAGACCCAGTACTTC
TRBV2,many,.,TRBJ2-3,CASSSGHTDTQYF,TGTGCCAGCAGTTCGGGCCACACAGATACGCAGTATTTT
TRBV6-5,many,.,TRBJ2-7,CASSFHLSYEQYF,TGTGCCAGCAGTTTCCACCTCTCCTACGAGCAGTACTTC
TRBV27,many,TRBD1,TRBJ1-1,CASRAGTGGTEAFF,TGTGCCAGCAGGGCCGGGACAGGGGGCACCGAAGCTTTCTTT
TRBV30,many,TRBD1,TRBJ1-6,CAWSQPTGDNSPLHF,TGTGCCTGGAGTCAACCAACAGGGGACAATTCACCCCTCCACTTT
TRBV9,many,TRBD1,TRBJ2-7,CASSARETGGWFEQYF,TGTGCCAGCAGCGCCCGAGAGACAGGGGGCTGGTTCGAGCAGTACTTC
TRBV19,many,TRBD2,TRBJ2-7,CASSNRLAGGLSSYEQYF,TGTGCCAGTAGTAACAGACTAGCGGGAGGCCTTAGCTCCTACGAGCAGTACTTC
TRBV7-9,many,.,TRBJ2-7,CASSHNRAGYEQYF,TGTGCCAGCAGCCATAACCGGGCCGGCTACGAGCAGTACTTC
TRBV7-2,.,TRBD2,TRBJ2-7,CASSLELAGDEQYF,TGTGCCAGCAGCTTAGAACTAGCGGGAGACGAGCAGTACTTC
TRBV5-6,many,TRBD2,TRBJ2-5,CASSLALAGEETQYF,TGTGCCAGCAGCTTGGCGCTAGCGGGGGAGGAGACCCAGTACTTC
TRBV12-3/TRBV12-4,.,TRBD2,TRBJ2-7,CASSLKIGLARHEQYF,TGTGCCAGCAGTTTAAAAATTGGACTAGCTAGGCACGAGCAGTACTTC
TRBV2,many,TRBD1,TRBJ1-1,CASKREAGGGREAFF,TGTGCCAGCAAAAGGGAGGCAGGGGGCGGGCGAGAAGCTTTCTTT
TRBV6-2/TRBV6-3,.,.,TRBJ2-5,CASSSRIGSVETQYF,TGTGCCAGCAGTTCACGGATAGGGTCTGTTGAGACCCAGTACTTC
TRBV12-3/TRBV12-4,many,.,TRBJ1-5,CASRPEGLSNQPQHF,TGTGCCAGCAGGCCCGAGGGCCTAAGCAATCAGCCCCAGCATTTT
TRBV4-1,.,.,TRBJ1-5,CASSQTDSFYSNQPQHF,TGCGCCAGCAGCCAGACGGACAGCTTTTATAGCAATCAGCCCCAGCATTTT
TRBV6-5,many,.,TRBJ2-5,CASSYSLTAYQETQYF,TGTGCCAGCAGTTACTCGCTAACGGCCTACCAAGAGACCCAGTACTTC
TRBV6-5,many,.,TRBJ1-1,CASVNSGRMKTEAFF,TGTGCCAGCGTTAACTCAGGTAGGATGAAGACTGAAGCTTTCTTT
TRBV6-5,.,.,TRBJ2-5,CASSYSSPGRTQYF,TGTGCCAGCAGTTACTCCTCGCCGGGAAGGACCCAGTACTTC
TRBV30,many,.,TRBJ2-2,CAGTDTGELFF,TGTGCCGGAACTGACACCGGGGAGCTGTTTTTT
TRBV9,many,.,TRBJ1-5,CASSVGSNQPQHF,TGTGCCAGCAGTGTGGGCAGCAATCAGCCCCAGCATTTT
TRBV6-1,many,.,TRBJ1-5,CASSEYPMGNQPQHF,TGTGCCAGCAGTGAATATCCGATGGGCAATCAGCCCCAGCATTTT
TRBV5-1,many,.,TRBJ1-2,CASSPGLVYGYTF,TGCGCCAGCAGCCCTGGACTTGTCTATGGCTACACCTTC
TRBV6-1,many,TRBD1,TRBJ1-1,CASSDGQGDTEAFF,TGTGCCAGCAGTGACGGACAGGGAGACACTGAAGCTTTCTTT
TRBV3-1,many,.,TRBJ2-7,CASSNLADEQYF,TGTGCCAGCAGCAATCTAGCCGACGAGCAGTACTTC
TRBV28,.,.,TRBJ1-2,CGVGVTVNYGYTF,TGTGGAGTTGGCGTCACAGTTAACTATGGCTACACCTTC
TRBV29-1,many,.,TRBJ2-7,CSVGHKTYEQYF,TGCAGCGTTGGGCACAAGACCTACGAGCAGTACTTC
TRBV5-1,many,.,TRBJ2-7,CASSSQGRSYEQYF,TGCGCCAGCAGCTCCCAGGGGCGGTCCTACGAGCAGTACTTC
TRBV7-2,many,.,TRBJ1-2,CASSLAARGYTF,TGTGCCAGCAGCTTAGCGGCAAGGGGCTACACCTTC
TRBV30,many,.,TRBJ1-2,CAWSWAGNYGYTF,TGTGCCTGGAGTTGGGCGGGAAACTATGGCTACACCTTC
TRBV29-1,many,TRBD1,TRBJ1-5,CSAGQGEQPQHF,TGCAGCGCCGGACAGGGGGAACAGCCCCAGCATTTT
TRBV28,.,.,TRBJ2-2,CASSLRLGPIGTGELFF,TGTGCCAGCAGTTTAAGGCTTGGACCGATCGGCACCGGGGAGCTGTTTTTT
TRBV6-4,many,.,TRBJ1-6,CASRRGTLLQTSPLHF,TGTGCCAGCAGGAGAGGGACACTCCTACAGACTTCACCCCTCCACTTT
TRBV6-2/TRBV6-3,.,.,TRBJ1-2,CASSYPNSRSGIYGYTF,TGTGCCAGCAGTTATCCGAACTCGAGGTCAGGGATCTATGGCTACACCTTC
TRBV28,many,TRBD1,TRBJ1-6,CASSGTGGLNNSPLHF,TGTGCCAGCAGTGGGACAGGGGGTCTGAATAATTCACCCCTCCACTTT
TRBV28,many,TRBD1,TRBJ1-1,CASSYPGQGSVGHTEAFF,TGTGCCAGCAGTTATCCGGGACAGGGTTCGGTAGGGCACACTGAAGCTTTCTTT
TRBV11-2,many,.,TRBJ2-7,CASSRGPGTIYEQYF,TGTGCCAGCAGCCGTGGACCGGGGACGATCTACGAGCAGTACTTC
TRBV19,many,.,TRBJ1-5,CASSEISVSNQPQHF,TGTGCCAGTAGTGAAATATCAGTTAGCAATCAGCCCCAGCATTTT
TRBV11-3,many,TRBD2,TRBJ2-5,CASSLGEGPHKETQYF,TGTGCCAGCAGCTTAGGGGAGGGACCACACAAAGAGACCCAGTACTTC
TRBV7-9,many,TRBD2,TRBJ2-5,CASSPTSGAKQETQYF,TGTGCCAGCAGCCCCACTAGCGGGGCAAAGCAAGAGACCCAGTACTTC
TRBV5-1,many,.,TRBJ2-7,CASSTGQPLVYEQYF,TGCGCCAGCAGCACCGGACAGCCTCTGGTCTACGAGCAGTACTTC
TRBV4-1,many,.,TRBJ2-5,CASSQDPGSQETQYF,TGCGCCAGCAGCCAGGACCCAGGGAGCCAAGAGACCCAGTACTTC
TRBV6-5,many,TRBD2,TRBJ2-2,CASSYSRRGSGTGELFF,TGTGCCAGCAGCTATAGTCGCCGCGGGAGTGGCACCGGGGAGCTGTTTTTT
TRBV5-1,many,.,TRBJ2-2,CASSRIAVTNTGELFF,TGCGCCAGCAGCCGAATAGCGGTGACGAACACCGGGGAGCTGTTTTTT
TRBV27,many,.,TRBJ1-2,CASSSGLHGYTF,TGTGCCAGCAGTTCGGGACTACACGGCTACACCTTC
TRBV28,.,.,TRBJ2-7,CASSFDGPYSYEQYF,TGTGCCAGCAGTTTTGACGGCCCTTACTCCTACGAGCAGTACTTC
TRBV4-3,many,.,TRBJ1-5,CASSQEGGPLLEHQPQHF,TGCGCCAGCAGCCAAGAGGGCGGTCCCCTACTCGAGCATCAGCCCCAGCATTTT
TRBV6-2/TRBV6-3,many,TRBD1,TRBJ2-5,CASSSPVWTGEETQYF,TGTGCCAGCAGTTCCCCCGTATGGACAGGGGAAGAGACCCAGTACTTC
TRBV27,many,.,TRBJ2-7,CASHGGVTVSYEQYF,TGTGCCAGCCACGGAGGGGTGACAGTCTCCTACGAGCAGTACTTC
TRBV15,many,.,TRBJ2-4,CATSRDFEQGNIQYF,TGTGCCACCAGCAGAGATTTTGAGCAGGGAAACATTCAGTACTTC
TRBV6-1,.,.,TRBJ2-2,CASRGAATTNTGELFF,TGTGCCAGCAGGGGGGCTGCCACTACGAACACCGGGGAGCTGTTTTTT
TRBV6-2/TRBV6-3,.,TRBD2,TRBJ2-7,CASSPKRESGYEQYF,TGTGCCAGCAGCCCAAAGCGGGAGTCAGGGTACGAGCAGTACTTC
TRBV5-1,many,.,TRBJ1-1,CASSFTGVNTEAFF,TGCGCCAGCAGCTTTACAGGAGTTAACACTGAAGCTTTCTTT